The 26 T cell receptor beta chains below were found in one sample sequenced in a study of blood T cell repertoires in COVID-19. Some clones are missing from TCRdb's copy, which holds only in-frame ones; the method was immunoSEQ multiplex PCR. The table includes about 160,000 clones, 79% detected once. What was sequenced was peripheral blood. All receptors come from a woman aged 55 to 70 with COVID-19, enrolled during active disease.

The chain couples TRBV7-8 to TRBJ1-1, with 7 bases matching TRBD1. Germline CDR1 is SGHVS and CDR2 is FQNEAQ. V gave up 5 bases and J gave up 1 base; unmatched junction bases: 7. The CDR3 runs to 15 residues. The CDR3 DNA reads TGTGCCAGCAGCACTAGACAGGGAGAGAACACTGAAGCTTTCTTT. It codes for CASSTRQGENTEAFF. Drawing the rest from reference TRBV7-8 and TRBJ1-1, the complete variable domain is GAGVSQSPRYKVAKRGQDVALRCDPISGHVSLFWYQQALGQGPEFLTYFQNEAQLDKSGLPSDRFFAERPEGSVSTLKIQRTQQEDSAVYLCASSTRQGENTEAFFGQGTRLTVV.

The chain carries TRBV6-5 and TRBJ2-7; no reliable D call. This CDR3 contains 13 residues. Germline V gene data show CDR1 as MNHEY and CDR2 as SVGAGI. V lost 6 bases and J 0 bases, leaving 9 bases between the germline ends. CDR3 protein: CASRSANSYEQYF. In nucleotides, the CDR3 is TGTGCCAGCAGATCTGCGAACTCCTACGAGCAGTACTTC.

The chain is built from TRBV19 and TRBJ1-5, with D unclear. Trimming left V 3 bases short and J 1 base short, with 16 bases between. Germline assignment: CDR1 LNHDA and CDR2 SQIVND (reference sequence). The length of the CDR3 is 17 residues. DNA of the CDR3: TGTGCCAGTAGTATCCCATTTTGGAGGAGGAGCAATCAGCCCCAGCATTTT. It is translated as CASSIPFWRRSNQPQHF.

J is TRBJ1-2 and V is TRBV6-1, with TRBD1 matching over 9 bases. V was pared by 2 bases and J by 5 bases, with 6 bases of the junction left unmatched. In germline, CDR1 is MNHNS, CDR2 SASEGT. The CDR3 is made up of 15 amino acids. The CDR3, as DNA: TGTGCCAGCAGTGAACTCGGGACAGGGCCTTATGGCTACACCTTC. It yields the protein CASSELGTGPYGYTF.

The chain is built from TRBV18 and TRBJ2-7; the D is unclear. Germline CDR1 KGHSH, CDR2 LQKENI. This CDR3 has 17 amino acids. V was clipped by 2 bases and J by 2 bases, with 19 bases between them. Here the CDR3 DNA reads TGTGCCAGCTCACCAGGCGGAGCGCCGGATAAACCCTACGAGCAGTACTTC. Translated: CASSPGGAPDKPYEQYF. The full variable domain, completed using reference TRBV18 and TRBJ2-7, is NAGVMQNPRHLVRRRGQEARLRCSPMKGHSHVYWYRQLPEEGLKFMVYLQKENIIDESGMPKERFSAEFPKEGPSILRIQQVVRGDSAAYFCASSPGGAPDKPYEQYFGPGTRLTVT.

The V and J genes are TRBV7-2 and TRBJ2-3; the D is unclear. Germline V gene data show CDR1 as SGHTA and CDR2 as FQGNSA. V shed 7 bases and J shed 1 base, with 6 bases lying between them. The CDR3 consists of 12 residues. The chain's CDR3 is CASTPGTDTQYF. In nucleotides, the CDR3 is TGTGCCAGCACCCCGGGCACAGATACGCAGTATTTT.

This clone was seen once. V gene TRBV6-5 combines with J gene TRBJ2-7, with a tentative D call TRBD2 (5 bases). The V and J ends lost 6 bases and 0 bases respectively, with 9 bases between them. This CDR3 spans 13 amino acids. Germline CDR1 reads MNHEY; CDR2 reads SVGAGI. In nucleotides, the CDR3 is TGTGCCAGCAGACCGGGAAGCTCCTACGAGCAGTACGTC. It specifies CASRPGSSYEQYV.

This chain links TRBV13 with TRBJ2-3, with 9 bases aligning to TRBD2. V gave up 5 bases and J gave up 6 bases; unmatched junction bases: 9. CDR3 length equals 15 residues. Germline assignment: CDR1 PRHDT and CDR2 FYEKMQ (reference sequence). The CDR3 protein is CASSRQAGGGDTQYF. The CDR3 bases are TGTGCCAGCAGCCGTCAAGCGGGGGGTGGTGATACGCAGTATTTT.

The rearrangement uses TRBV18 and TRBJ2-7; tentative D call: TRBD1 (5 bases). This CDR3 has 15 amino acids. Germline CDR1 reads KGHSH; CDR2 reads LQKENI. V was cut by 1 base and J by 1 base, with 11 bases left in between. The CDR3 loop is CASSPQSSGSYEQYV. The CDR3 DNA reads TGTGCCAGCTCACCACAATCCTCAGGGTCCTACGAGCAGTACGTC.

The chain carries TRBV5-4 and TRBJ2-3; TRBD2 aligns across 9 bases. The CDR3 runs to 16 residues. Per the germline V gene, CDR1 is SGHNT and CDR2 is YYREEE (reference sequence). J gave up 1 base and V 5 bases, and 8 bases lay outside the gene matches. The CDR3 bases are TGTGCCAGCAGTTCCGTAGCGGGGGACCGCACAGATACGCAGTATTTT. Its translation is CASSSVAGDRTDTQYF.

V and J are TRBV5-1 and TRBJ2-2; D remains ambiguous. This CDR3 has 15 amino acids. Trimming pared 1 base from V and 0 bases from J, leaving 7 bases between. In germline, CDR1 is SGHRS, CDR2 YFSETQ. The CDR3 DNA is TGCGCCAGCAGCTTGATTGCGGCGAACACCGGGGAGCTGTTTTTT. Protein: CASSLIAANTGELFF.

This chain joins TRBV4-2 and TRBJ2-5, with 10 bases that match TRBD1. Germline V gene data show CDR1 as LGHNA and CDR2 as YNFKEQ. Germline trimming cut 4 bases from V and 5 bases from J; bases unmatched to any gene: 4. The CDR3 extends over 14 amino acids. Here the CDR3 DNA reads TGTGCCAGCAGCCCCGGGACAGGGGTCGAGACCCAGTACTTC. This translates into CASSPGTGVETQYF.

In its sample, this clone was seen a few times. V gene TRBV29-1 combines with J gene TRBJ2-4; 7 bases are a match to TRBD1. CDR1 SQVTM and CDR2 ANQGSEA come from the germline V gene. The CDR3 consists of 12 residues. With V trimmed by 7 bases and J by 5 bases, 5 bases remained unmatched. The CDR3 DNA follows: TGCAGCGCTTCGGACAGGCAAAACATTCAGTACTTC. It translates to CSASDRQNIQYF.

The rearrangement uses TRBV2 and TRBJ1-2, with unresolved D. Deletions cut 5 bases from V and 5 bases from J, with 21 bases between. Germline V gene lookup returns CDR1 SNHLY and CDR2 FYNNEI. CDR3 size: 16 residues. As DNA, the CDR3 is TGTGCCAGCAGTTCTGAAGGCCGGACTGCTGGGTATGGCTACACCTTC. It yields the protein CASSSEGRTAGYGYTF. Full variable domain (missing parts from reference TRBV2 and TRBJ1-2): EPEVTQTPSHQVTQMGQEVILRCVPISNHLYFYWYRQILGQKVEFLVSFYNNEISEKSEIFDDQFSVERPDGSNFTLKIRSTKLEDSAMYFCASSSEGRTAGYGYTFGSGTRLTVV.

The chain links TRBV2 to TRBJ2-2; 8 bases are a match to TRBD2. Germline V CDR1 and CDR2: SNHLY, FYNNEI. The CDR3 runs to 15 residues. The J segment lost 4 bases and the V segment lost 4 bases, leaving 5 bases of the junction unmatched. The DNA for the CDR3 is TGTGCCAGCAGTGTGGCCGGGGGGGCCACCGGGGAGCTGTTTTTT. This sequence encodes CASSVAGGATGELFF.

This chain connects TRBV5-4 to TRBJ2-7; tentative D call: TRBD1 (6 bases). The CDR3 is 14 amino acids. Germline-derived CDR1 and CDR2 are SGHNT and YYREEE (reference sequence). V lost 2 bases and J 3 bases, leaving 12 bases between the germline ends. The CDR3 sequence is CASSLQGNNYEQYV. The CDR3 DNA is TGTGCCAGCAGCTTACAGGGCAATAACTACGAGCAGTACGTC.

The gene calls are TRBV5-6 and TRBJ2-1; 9 nucleotides agree with TRBD2. The CDR3 totals 15 residues. The V segment lost 4 bases and the J segment 8 bases; nucleotides outside the gene matches: 10. Germline CDR1 and CDR2: SGHDT and YYEEEE. This CDR3 reads CASSLTGTSRHEQFF. The CDR3 bases are TGTGCCAGCAGCCTTACCGGGACTAGCAGGCATGAGCAGTTCTTC.

The chain has TRBV15 and TRBJ2-3; a weak D match, TRBD2 (6 bases). The V end lost 5 bases, the J end lost 1 base, and 22 bases lay between the germline ends. This CDR3 spans 18 amino acids. CDR1 is LNHNV, CDR2 YYDKDF, per germline (reference sequence). The chain's CDR3 is CATSELASPRRGTDTQYF. The DNA of the CDR3 is TGTGCCACCAGCGAACTAGCCTCCCCAAGGAGGGGCACAGATACGCAGTATTTT. Full variable domain (remainder filled in from reference TRBV15 and TRBJ2-3): DAMVIQNPRYQVTQFGKPVTLSCSQTLNHNVMYWYQQKSSQAPKLLFHYYDKDFNNEADTPDNFQSRRPNTSFCFLDIRSPGLGDTAMYLCATSELASPRRGTDTQYFGPGTRLTVL.

This chain connects TRBV5-4 to TRBJ2-7; 7 bases fit TRBD1. V gave up 3 bases and J gave up 0 bases; unmatched junction bases: 6. The CDR3 is made up of 15 amino acids. Germline V gene data show CDR1 as SGHNT and CDR2 as YYREEE (reference sequence). CDR3 coding DNA: TGTGCCAGCAGCTCCGGGACAGACCCCTCCTACGAGCAGTACGTC. This codes for CASSSGTDPSYEQYV.

The rearrangement uses TRBV19 and TRBJ2-7; tentatively, D is TRBD1 (5 bases). The germline V and J ends were trimmed by 6 bases and 2 bases, with 11 bases remaining between them. The CDR3 is 13 residues long. The germline V gene encodes CDR1 LNHDA and CDR2 SQIVND (reference sequence). For the CDR3, the DNA is TGTGCCAGTAGAAAGACAGAGACCTACGAGCAGTACTTC. As protein: CASRKTETYEQYF. Together with reference TRBV19 and TRBJ2-7, the CDR3 gives the full variable domain: DGGITQSPKYLFRKEGQNVTLSCEQNLNHDAMYWYRQDPGQGLRLIYYSQIVNDFQKGDIAEGYSVSREKKESFPLTVTSAQKNPTAFYLCASRKTETYEQYFGPGTRLTVT.

V usage is TRBV4-3 and J usage is TRBJ2-7, with 16 bases aligning to TRBD2. This CDR3 comprises 16 residues. The V gene end was trimmed by 4 bases and the J gene end by 9 bases; junction bases not matched to a gene: 9. Germline CDR1 LGHNA, CDR2 YSLEER. This CDR3 is CASSPEGTSGRAGQYF. As DNA, the CDR3 is TGCGCCAGCAGCCCGGAGGGGACTAGCGGGAGGGCCGGGCAGTACTTC.

This clone came up once. The genes are TRBV10-3 and TRBJ1-4; 11 bases map to TRBD1. This CDR3 comprises 14 residues. In germline, CDR1 is ENHRY, CDR2 SYGVKD. V was clipped by 6 bases and J by 6 bases; unmatched bases: 3. This CDR3 is CAIRRTGGDEKLFF. The CDR3 bases are TGTGCCATCAGGAGGACAGGGGGCGATGAAAAACTGTTTTTT.

This clone has just one count. The V gene is TRBV6-5, the J gene TRBJ2-7; 10 bases agree with TRBD2. The V and J ends lost 0 bases and 2 bases, in that order; junction bases with no gene match: 1. Per the germline V gene, CDR1 is MNHEY and CDR2 is SVGAGI. CDR3 size: 15 residues. The chain's CDR3 is CASSYSSGGAYEQYF. For the CDR3, the DNA is TGTGCCAGCAGTTACTCGAGCGGGGGGGCCTACGAGCAGTACTTC.

The chain employs TRBV19 and TRBJ1-6; maybe TRBD1 (6 bases). Germline V CDR1 and CDR2: LNHDA, SQIVND (reference sequence). The germline V and J ends were trimmed by 5 bases and 5 bases, with 16 bases remaining between them. CDR3 length: 16 residues. The CDR3, as DNA: TGTGCCAGTAGTGCACAGGGCGGACCGAATAATTCACCCCTCCACTTT. It translates to CASSAQGGPNNSPLHF.

The chain carries TRBV28 and TRBJ2-1, with 8 bases identical to TRBD1. The CDR3 consists of 15 residues. Germline loops: CDR1 MDHEN, CDR2 SYDVKM. The ends lost 2 bases at V and 6 bases at J; junction bases unmatched: 6. The CDR3 sequence is CASSLPGGVPNEQFF. In DNA form, the CDR3 reads TGTGCCAGCAGTTTACCAGGGGGCGTCCCCAATGAGCAGTTCTTC.

In its sample, this clone was seen a few times. The V gene is TRBV19, the J gene TRBJ1-5; 10 bases are shared with TRBD1. The germline gives CDR1 LNHDA, CDR2 SQIVND (reference sequence). The J segment lost 7 bases and the V segment lost 5 bases, leaving 11 bases of the junction unmatched. The CDR3 loop spans 16 amino acids. Written as DNA, the CDR3 is TGTGCCAGTAGTGACCCGGACAGGGGGTTTTGGCAGCCCCAGCATTTT. Translated, it gives CASSDPDRGFWQPQHF.